The 2 T cell receptor beta chains listed next were all sequenced from one sample in a study of control samples from healthy donors and cancer patients (dated by TCRdb to 2018 to 2020). The library was built by means of the immunoSEQ multiplex PCR assay. The source is immuneACCESS, and TCRdb retained only in-frame sequences with V and J called. Part of the clones is not carried over; for the studies checked, unresolved V genes explain less than half of this, and the remainder is unexplained. The sample has tens of thousands of clones on record, roughly 94% of them singletons. In total, the top ten clones hold roughly 4% of the sample. Sequencing was carried out using blood. These receptors were collected from a man between 25 and 39 years old in good health.

The chain carries TRBV24-1 and TRBJ2-3, with 10 bases identical to TRBD2. CDR1 KGHDR and CDR2 SFDVKD come from the germline V gene. The ends lost 5 bases at V and 1 base at J; junction bases unmatched: 2. The length of the CDR3 is 15 residues. The CDR3 is CATSGSGGRTDTQYF. The CDR3 nucleotides are TGTGCCACCAGTGGTAGCGGGGGGCGCACAGATACGCAGTATTTT.

The chain uses TRBV7-3 and TRBJ2-1; possible D gene TRBD1, 6 bases. Germline V gene lookup returns CDR1 SGHTA and CDR2 FQGTGA. This CDR3 region has 17 residues. Trimming shortened V by 4 bases and J by 0 bases, and 16 bases separated the two germline ends. The CDR3 region has the DNA TGTGCCAGCAGCTCAAAACCGGGACACCTCTCCTACAATGAGCAGTTCTTC. Its protein product is CASSSKPGHLSYNEQFF.